This TCR beta chain was recorded in a study of T cell changes during pregnancy in multiple sclerosis (dated by TCRdb to between 2017 and 2020). In the study overall: The study looked at changes in the T cell repertoire across pregnancy in women with multiple sclerosis.

CDR1 and CDR2, per the germline V gene, are KGHSH and LQKENI. V ends up 3 bases short and J 3 bases short, with an unmatched junction base count of 6. CDR3 length: 15 amino acids, cysteine to phenylalanine. Only CDR3 DNA remains: 45 bases, in frame from the first base. Receptors were amplified or captured by the immunoSEQ multiplex PCR assay. TCRdb mirrors the immuneACCESS table, restricted to in-frame sequences. Some clones are absent from its copies; in checked studies, under half trace to an unresolved V gene, and the reason for the others is unknown. The sample profile shows 70,000 to 90,000 clones; about 90% of them were found once. 3% to 4% of the sample is in the top ten clones. This clone occurred once. The target of this receptor is not known. Per-nucleotide qualities are absent, and no much larger clonotype sits a single base away.

The TCR was taken from a female donor in good health, serving as a control in a pregnancy study. Some clones in this sample may be carry-over from other donors' samples. The rearranged segments are TRBV18 and TRBJ2-7, and 9 junctional nucleotides match TRBD2. Here the sequenced sample was PBMCs, taken in the first trimester of pregnancy. The sequenced DNA: TGTGCCAGCTCACCCGGGACTAGCATACGCTACGAGCAGTACTTC. This yields the protein CASSPGTSIRYEQYF.